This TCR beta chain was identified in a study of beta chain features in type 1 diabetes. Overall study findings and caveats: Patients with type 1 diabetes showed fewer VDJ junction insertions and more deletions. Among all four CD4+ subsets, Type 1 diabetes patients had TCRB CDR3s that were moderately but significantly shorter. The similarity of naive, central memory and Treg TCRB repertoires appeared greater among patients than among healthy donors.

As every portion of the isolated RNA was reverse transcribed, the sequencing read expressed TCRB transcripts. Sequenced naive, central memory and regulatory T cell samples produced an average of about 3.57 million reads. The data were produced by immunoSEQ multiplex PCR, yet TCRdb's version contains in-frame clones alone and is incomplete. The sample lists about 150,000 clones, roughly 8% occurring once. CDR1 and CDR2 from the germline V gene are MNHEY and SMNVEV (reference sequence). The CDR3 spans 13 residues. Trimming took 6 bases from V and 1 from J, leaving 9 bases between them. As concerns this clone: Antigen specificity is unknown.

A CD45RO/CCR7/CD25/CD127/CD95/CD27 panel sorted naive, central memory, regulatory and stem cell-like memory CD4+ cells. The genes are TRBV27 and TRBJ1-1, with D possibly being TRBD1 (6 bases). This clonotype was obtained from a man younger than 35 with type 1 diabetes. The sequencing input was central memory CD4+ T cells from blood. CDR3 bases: TGTGCCAGCAGAAGACAGGCGAACACTGAAGCTTTCTTT. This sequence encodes CASRRQANTEAFF.